One and the same sample provided the 27 T cell receptor beta chains below, sequenced in a study of OX40 agonist ivuxolimab in advanced cancers. TCRdb's copy holds only in-frame clones and misses some; the assay was immunoSEQ multiplex PCR. In the table there are some 87,000 clones, roughly 87% of which are singletons. Specimen: CD4+ or CD8+ T cells sorted from blood, collected in a trial of the OX40 agonist ivuxolimab. These receptors were collected from an adult with an advanced solid tumor such as melanoma, head and neck, liver or kidney cancer.

This clone was picked up a small number of times. This chain links TRBV27 with TRBJ2-1, with 7 bases identical to TRBD2. This CDR3 region has 17 residues. After removal of 0 bases from V and 0 bases from J, the junction contained 5 bases not matched to a gene. From germline, CDR1 is MNHEY and CDR2 SMNVEV (reference sequence). The CDR3 spells CASSLSVRTSSYNEQFF. For the CDR3, the DNA is TGTGCCAGCAGTTTATCTGTGCGGACTAGCTCCTACAATGAGCAGTTCTTC.

V and J are TRBV4-3 and TRBJ1-4; TRBD1 agrees at 10 bases. The CDR3 is 15 amino acids. CDR1 is LGHNA, CDR2 YSLEER, per germline. Trimming cost V 1 base and J 8 bases; bases outside gene matches: 4. CDR3 bases: TGCGCCAGCAGCCAAGGGGACAGGGGACACGAAAAACTGTTTTTT. Translated: CASSQGDRGHEKLFF.

The chain uses TRBV18 and TRBJ1-2; 10 bases are a match to TRBD1. CDR1 and CDR2 from the germline V gene are KGHSH and LQKENI. This CDR3 has 16 amino acids. J was trimmed by 3 bases and V by 6 bases; bases with no gene match: 10. In nucleotides, the CDR3 is TGTGCCAGCTCCCCCCGGACAGGGGGACGGGACTATGGCTACACCTTC. This translates into CASSPRTGGRDYGYTF.

This clone was counted a single time. J is TRBJ1-2 and V is TRBV19; D is unclear. V dropped 4 bases and J dropped 5 bases, with 14 bases sitting between them. The CDR3 has 14 residues. Germline V gene data show CDR1 as LNHDA and CDR2 as SQIVND (reference sequence). In DNA form, the CDR3 reads TGTGCCAGTAGTAATGGGCAGAAACTATATGGCTACACCTTC. This gives the protein CASSNGQKLYGYTF.

The chain combines TRBV29-1 with TRBJ1-2; D is possibly TRBD1 (5 bases). CDR1 is SQVTM, CDR2 ANQGSEA, per germline. V gave up 0 bases and J gave up 8 bases, with 19 bases separating them. This CDR3 is 15 amino acids long. The CDR3 reads CSVEDPWTPMGGYTF. In nucleotides, the CDR3 is TGCAGCGTTGAAGATCCTTGGACACCTATGGGGGGCTACACCTTC.

The CDR3 reads CASSQDSSGQGRNEQFF. CDR3 in DNA: TGCGCCAGCAGCCAAGATAGTTCGGGACAGGGGAGGAATGAGCAGTTCTTC. The J gene is TRBJ2-1, the V gene TRBV4-3, with 10 bases identical to TRBD1. The germline V gene has CDR1 LGHNA and CDR2 YSLEER. Trimming cost V 0 bases and J 7 bases; bases outside gene matches: 9. This CDR3 region has 17 residues.

This clone was picked up one time. This chain links TRBV5-4 with TRBJ2-5, with 11 positions matching TRBD1. Unmatched junction bases numbered 0, after V lost 4 bases and J lost 1 base. Germline V CDR1 and CDR2: SGHNT, YYREEE (reference sequence). The CDR3 is made up of 14 amino acids. The CDR3 protein is CASSGTGGQETQYF. CDR3 bases: TGTGCCAGCAGCGGGACAGGGGGCCAAGAGACCCAGTACTTC.

This chain connects TRBV5-1 to TRBJ2-2; D is unclear. Germline values: CDR1 SGHRS, CDR2 YFSETQ. V was clipped by 4 bases and J by 6 bases, with 13 bases between them. The CDR3 extends over 14 amino acids. As DNA, the CDR3 is TGCGCCAGCAGCCTGGGATGGAGTGCCGGGGAGCTGTTTTTT. Protein product: CASSLGWSAGELFF.

This chain uses TRBV5-1 with TRBJ2-5; a possible D gene is TRBD2 (5 bases). The germline V gene encodes CDR1 SGHRS and CDR2 YFSETQ. The length of the CDR3 is 16 residues. V was pared by 0 bases and J by 1 base, with 13 bases between. CDR3 residues: CASSLEISAVQETQYF. DNA of the CDR3: TGCGCCAGCAGCTTGGAGATCTCAGCGGTCCAAGAGACCCAGTACTTC.

The chain employs TRBV28 and TRBJ2-7, with 7 bases lining up with TRBD2. This CDR3 region has 13 residues. Germline V gives CDR1 MDHEN, CDR2 SYDVKM. With 7 bases clipped from V and 4 bases from J, the junction kept 7 bases outside the gene matches. The CDR3 region is CASMLGGSYEQYF. The CDR3 DNA follows: TGTGCCAGCATGTTGGGGGGGTCATACGAGCAGTACTTC. The entire variable domain, with the rest obtained from reference TRBV28 and TRBJ2-7, is as follows: DVKVTQSSRYLVKRTGEKVFLECVQDMDHENMFWYRQDPGLGLRLIYFSYDVKMKEKGDIPEGYSVSREKKERFSLILESASTNQTSMYLCASMLGGSYEQYFGPGTRLTVT.

In this sample, this clone turned up a few times. The rearrangement uses TRBV11-2 and TRBJ2-3; D gene uncertain. This CDR3 is 13 amino acids long. V lost 3 bases and J lost 0, with 4 bases in between. Germline CDR1 and CDR2: SGHAT and FQNNGV. The CDR3 region is CASSFSSTDTQYF. CDR3 in DNA: TGTGCCAGCAGCTTTTCTAGCACAGATACGCAGTATTTT.

This clone was detected once. V gene TRBV4-2 combines with J gene TRBJ1-2; 10 bases match TRBD1. The J segment lost 2 bases and the V segment lost 4 bases, leaving 1 base of the junction unmatched. The V gene's germline CDR1 is LGHNA and CDR2 YNFKEQ. The CDR3 is 14 residues long. CDR3 sequence reads: CASSPDRGNYGYTF. CDR3 in DNA: TGTGCCAGCAGCCCGGACAGGGGGAACTATGGCTACACCTTC.

The V call is TRBV4-2, the J call TRBJ2-7; D assignment may be TRBD1 or TRBD2 (5 bases each). CDR1 and CDR2 (germline): LGHNA, YNFKEQ. This CDR3 is 16 amino acids long. Trimming removed 0 bases at V and 2 bases at J, with 14 bases between. Here the CDR3 reads CASSQERDGETYEQYF. The CDR3 nucleotides read TGTGCCAGCAGCCAAGAAAGGGACGGGGAGACCTACGAGCAGTACTTC.

The chain carries TRBV7-2 and TRBJ2-5, with D unclear. From germline, CDR1 is SGHTA and CDR2 FQGNSA. The CDR3 is 12 residues long. Trimming left V 5 bases short and J 5 bases short, with 9 bases between. The CDR3 coding sequence is TGTGCCAGCAGCCCAAGCTCGGAGACCCAGTACTTC. Amino acid sequence: CASSPSSETQYF.

CDR3 amino acids: CASSKQGGETQYF. CDR3 sequence (DNA): TGTGCCAGCAGTAAACAGGGTGGGGAGACCCAGTACTTC. The chain uses TRBV28 and TRBJ2-5, with a possible D match to TRBD1 (6 bases). V lost 5 bases and J lost 5, with 12 bases in between. Germline V gives CDR1 MDHEN, CDR2 SYDVKM. CDR3 length: 13 residues.

The V gene is TRBV29-1, the J gene TRBJ2-2; maybe TRBD2 (6 bases). The CDR3 loop spans 15 amino acids. Trimming took 4 bases from V and 0 from J, leaving 12 bases between them. In germline, CDR1 is SQVTM, CDR2 ANQGSEA. The CDR3: CSVVGGPSNTGELFF. The CDR3 DNA reads TGCAGCGTTGTGGGGGGACCATCGAACACCGGGGAGCTGTTTTTT.

V usage is TRBV19 and J usage is TRBJ2-4, with 8 bases that match TRBD1. The CDR3 covers 16 residues. With 3 bases clipped from V and 12 bases from J, the junction kept 16 bases outside the gene matches. CDR1 and CDR2 from the germline V gene are LNHDA and SQIVND (reference sequence). The CDR3: CASSIRIGAQGGDQYF. As DNA, the CDR3 is TGTGCCAGTAGTATTAGGATTGGGGCACAGGGGGGAGATCAGTACTTC.

J is TRBJ2-6 and V is TRBV5-5; D gene unclear. This CDR3 has 18 residues. With 0 bases removed from V and 0 bases from J, the gap between germline ends came to 13 bases. Germline assignment: CDR1 SGHKS and CDR2 YYEKEE (reference sequence). DNA of the CDR3: TGTGCCAGCAGCTTGGGACTGCCTCCCACCTCTGGGGCCAACGTCCTGACTTTC. Protein: CASSLGLPPTSGANVLTF.

The chain links TRBV7-3 to TRBJ1-1, with TRBD1 matching over 7 bases. Per the germline V gene, CDR1 is SGHTA and CDR2 is FQGTGA. The CDR3 is 16 amino acids. The junction had 15 bases not matched to a gene; V was cut back by 3 bases and J by 8 bases. The DNA for the CDR3 is TGTGCCAGCAGCTTGGGCCCCGCCGGGGCAGGGGGAGAAGCTTTCTTT. Its protein is CASSLGPAGAGGEAFF.

This clone appeared once. The J gene is TRBJ2-7, the V gene TRBV6-9; a possible D gene is TRBD1 (6 bases). The CDR3 is made up of 16 amino acids. Trimming removed 2 bases at V and 6 bases at J, with 20 bases between. Germline V gene data show CDR1 as MNHGY and CDR2 as SVAAGI. This CDR3 reads CASSYLKQGRVCEQYF. As DNA, the CDR3 is TGTGCCAGCAGTTATCTGAAACAGGGAAGGGTCTGCGAGCAGTACTTC.

The chain is built from TRBV4-3 and TRBJ2-3, with 13 bases that match TRBD2. Germline CDR1 and CDR2: LGHNA and YSLEER. The length of the CDR3 is 16 residues. V was pared by 1 base and J by 7 bases, with 5 bases of the junction left unmatched. The CDR3, as DNA: TGCGCCAGCAGCCAAGGGACTAGCGGGGGTTCAAATACGCAGTATTTT. Protein product: CASSQGTSGGSNTQYF.

The rearrangement uses TRBV19 and TRBJ1-2; D gene unclear. Per germline, CDR1 LNHDA and CDR2 SQIVND (reference sequence). Trimming stripped 3 bases from V and 2 bases from J, with 7 bases between. CDR3 length: 13 amino acids. In DNA, the CDR3 is TGTGCCAGTAGTATTACAGTCAACTATGGCTACACCTTC. This codes for CASSITVNYGYTF.

This sequence joins TRBV11-3 and TRBJ2-7, with TRBD1 as a possible D gene (6 bases). There are 12 residues in the CDR3. Germline CDR1 reads SGHNT; CDR2 reads YENEEA. Trimming shortened V by 6 bases and J by 5 bases, and 11 bases separated the two germline ends. The CDR3 sequence: CASRGGSNEQYF. CDR3 nucleotide sequence: TGTGCCAGCAGAGGGGGATCCAACGAGCAGTACTTC. Complete variable domain (other parts from reference TRBV11-3 and TRBJ2-7): EAGVVQSPRYKIIEKKQPVAFWCNPISGHNTLYWYLQNLGQGPELLIRYENEEAVDDSQLPKDRFSAERLKGVDSTLKIQPAELGDSAVYLCASRGGSNEQYFGPGTRLTVT.

The V and J genes are TRBV5-1 and TRBJ2-3; a weak D match, TRBD2 (5 bases). Germline V gene lookup returns CDR1 SGHRS and CDR2 YFSETQ. V lost 4 bases and J lost 0, with 12 bases in between. This CDR3 comprises 15 residues. The CDR3 bases are TGCGCCAGCAGCCCCGGGGTCCTGAGCACAGATACGCAGTATTTT. It is translated as CASSPGVLSTDTQYF.

This chain links TRBV19 with TRBJ2-1; D call uncertain. V was clipped by 3 bases and J by 4 bases, with 13 bases between them. The CDR3 extends over 15 amino acids. CDR1 and CDR2 (germline): LNHDA, SQIVND (reference sequence). CDR3 sequence reads: CASSIRGTAYNEQFF. CDR3 nucleotides: TGTGCCAGTAGTATTAGAGGTACAGCTTACAATGAGCAGTTCTTC.

The sample holds one count of this clone. The V call is TRBV7-9, the J call TRBJ2-7; tentative D call: TRBD1 (5 bases). The CDR3 sequence is 14 residues long. Germline-derived CDR1 and CDR2 are SEHNR and FQNEAQ (reference sequence). Trimming shortened V by 4 bases and J by 1 base, and 11 bases separated the two germline ends. The CDR3 reads CASSSQGRSYEQYF. CDR3 nucleotides: TGTGCCAGCAGCTCCCAGGGCAGGTCCTACGAGCAGTACTTC. Looking up the rest from reference TRBV7-9 and TRBJ2-7 gives the full variable domain: DTGVSQNPRHKITKRGQNVTFRCDPISEHNRLYWYRQTLGQGPEFLTYFQNEAQLEKSRLLSDRFSAERPKGSFSTLEIQRTEQGDSAMYLCASSSQGRSYEQYFGPGTRLTVT.

The chain joins TRBV7-2 to TRBJ2-5; D not certain. Trimming left V 4 bases short and J 7 bases short, with 13 bases between. Germline CDR1 and CDR2: SGHTA and FQGNSA. This CDR3 is 13 amino acids long. CDR3 DNA sequence: TGTGCCAGCAGCTCCGACCGAGTGACGACCCAGTACTTC. Translation: CASSSDRVTTQYF.